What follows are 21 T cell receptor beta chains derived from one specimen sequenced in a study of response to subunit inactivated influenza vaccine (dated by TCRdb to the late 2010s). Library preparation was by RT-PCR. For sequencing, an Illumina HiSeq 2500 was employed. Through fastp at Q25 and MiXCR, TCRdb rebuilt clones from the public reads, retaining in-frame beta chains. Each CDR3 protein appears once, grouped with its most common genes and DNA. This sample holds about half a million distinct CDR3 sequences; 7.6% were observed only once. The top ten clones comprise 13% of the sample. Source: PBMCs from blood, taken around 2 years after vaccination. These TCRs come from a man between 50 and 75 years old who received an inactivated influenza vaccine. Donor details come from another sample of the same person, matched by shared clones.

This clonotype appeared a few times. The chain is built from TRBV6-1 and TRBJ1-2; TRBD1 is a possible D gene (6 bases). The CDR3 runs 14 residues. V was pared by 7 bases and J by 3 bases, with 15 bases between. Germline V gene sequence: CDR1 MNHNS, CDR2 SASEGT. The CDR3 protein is CASIAGAWDYGYTF. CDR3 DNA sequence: TGTGCCAGCATCGCGGGGGCCTGGGACTATGGCTACACCTTC.

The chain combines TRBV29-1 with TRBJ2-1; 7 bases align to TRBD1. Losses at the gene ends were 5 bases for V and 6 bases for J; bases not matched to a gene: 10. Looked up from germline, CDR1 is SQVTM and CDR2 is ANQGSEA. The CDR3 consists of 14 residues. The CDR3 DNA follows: TGCAGCGTTCCCGTCGACAGGGTCATCAATGAGCAGTTCTTC. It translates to CSVPVDRVINEQFF.

CDR3 protein: CSAAPGLAVGDEQFF. The CDR3, as DNA: TGCAGTGCTGCTCCGGGACTAGCAGTAGGGGATGAGCAGTTCTTC. This rearrangement joins TRBV20-1 to TRBJ2-1, with TRBD2 identical over 9 bases. V shed 5 bases, J shed 8 bases, and the junction held 13 bases outside the gene matches. The CDR3 runs to 15 residues. Germline CDR1 DFQATT, CDR2 SNEGSKA (reference sequence).

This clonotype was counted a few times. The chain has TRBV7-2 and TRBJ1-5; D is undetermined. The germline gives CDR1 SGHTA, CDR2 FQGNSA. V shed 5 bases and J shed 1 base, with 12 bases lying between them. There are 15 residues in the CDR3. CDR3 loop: CASSLGVQSNQPQHF. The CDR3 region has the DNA TGTGCCAGCAGCCTCGGGGTTCAGAGCAATCAGCCCCAGCATTTT.

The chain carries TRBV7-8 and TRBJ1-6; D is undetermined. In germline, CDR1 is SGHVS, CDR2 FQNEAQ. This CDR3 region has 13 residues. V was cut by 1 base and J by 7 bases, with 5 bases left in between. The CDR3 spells CASSLVGNSPLHF. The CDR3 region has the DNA TGTGCCAGCAGCTTAGTAGGGAATTCACCCCTCCACTTT.

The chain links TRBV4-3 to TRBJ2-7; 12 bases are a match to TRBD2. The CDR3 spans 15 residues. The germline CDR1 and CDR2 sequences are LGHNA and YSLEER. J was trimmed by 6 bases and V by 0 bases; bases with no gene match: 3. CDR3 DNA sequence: TGCGCCAGCAGCCAAGATTCTAGCGGGAGGGTCGAGCAGTACTTC. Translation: CASSQDSSGRVEQYF.

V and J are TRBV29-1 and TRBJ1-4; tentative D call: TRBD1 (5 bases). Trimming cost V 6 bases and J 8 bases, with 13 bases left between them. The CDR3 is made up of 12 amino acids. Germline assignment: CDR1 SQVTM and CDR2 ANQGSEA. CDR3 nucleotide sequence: TGCAGCGTCCATGGGGGAGGGGAAAAACTGTTTTTT. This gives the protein CSVHGGGEKLFF.

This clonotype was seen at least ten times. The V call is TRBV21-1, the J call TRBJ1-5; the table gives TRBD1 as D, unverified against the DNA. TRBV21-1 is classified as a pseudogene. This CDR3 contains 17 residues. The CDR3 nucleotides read TGTGCCAGCAGCAAATGCGGGGACAGGGTGCGGTACCAGCCCCAGCATTTT. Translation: CASSKCGDRVRYQPQHF.

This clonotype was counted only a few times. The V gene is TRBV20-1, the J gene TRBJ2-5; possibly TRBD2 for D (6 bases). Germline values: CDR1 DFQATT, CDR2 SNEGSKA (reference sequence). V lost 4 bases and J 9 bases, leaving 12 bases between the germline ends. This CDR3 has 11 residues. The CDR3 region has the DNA TGCAGTGCTAAGTCTAGCGCCGCCCAGTACTTC. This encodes CSAKSSAAQYF.

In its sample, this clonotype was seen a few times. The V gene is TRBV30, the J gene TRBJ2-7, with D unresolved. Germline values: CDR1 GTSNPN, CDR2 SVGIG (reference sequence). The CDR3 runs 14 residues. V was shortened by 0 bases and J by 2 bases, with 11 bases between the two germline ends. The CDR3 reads CAWSVIGSPYEQYF. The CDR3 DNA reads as TGTGCCTGGAGTGTTATTGGCAGTCCCTACGAGCAGTACTTC.

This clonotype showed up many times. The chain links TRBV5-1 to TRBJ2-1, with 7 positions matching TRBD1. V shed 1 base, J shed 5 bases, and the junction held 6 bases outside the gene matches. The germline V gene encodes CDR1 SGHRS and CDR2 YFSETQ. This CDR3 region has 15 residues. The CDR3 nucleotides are TGCGCCAGCAGCTTGAGGGGGCCTCTAGACAATGAGCAGTTCTTC. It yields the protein CASSLRGPLDNEQFF.

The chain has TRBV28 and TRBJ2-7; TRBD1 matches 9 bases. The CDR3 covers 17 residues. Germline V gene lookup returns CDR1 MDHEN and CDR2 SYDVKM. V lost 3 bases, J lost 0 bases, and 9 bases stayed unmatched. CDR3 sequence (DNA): TGTGCCAGCAGTTTTCCCGGGACAGGGATCATCTCCTACGAGCAGTACTTC. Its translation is CASSFPGTGIISYEQYF.

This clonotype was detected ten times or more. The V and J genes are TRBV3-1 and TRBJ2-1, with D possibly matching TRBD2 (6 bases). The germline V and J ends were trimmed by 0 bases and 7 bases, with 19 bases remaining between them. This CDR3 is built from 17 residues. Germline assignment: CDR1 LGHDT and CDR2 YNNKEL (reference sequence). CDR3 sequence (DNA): TGTGCCAGCAGCCAAGATTTCAGGGCTTGGGGAGGAAATGAGCAGTTCTTC. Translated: CASSQDFRAWGGNEQFF.

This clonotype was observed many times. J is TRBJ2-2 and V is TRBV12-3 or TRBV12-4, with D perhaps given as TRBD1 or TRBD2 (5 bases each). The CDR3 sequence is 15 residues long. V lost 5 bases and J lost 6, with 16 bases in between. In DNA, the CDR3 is TGTGCCAGCAGTCTGACGGTGGGGCGGGCCGGGGAGCTGTTTTTT. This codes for CASSLTVGRAGELFF.

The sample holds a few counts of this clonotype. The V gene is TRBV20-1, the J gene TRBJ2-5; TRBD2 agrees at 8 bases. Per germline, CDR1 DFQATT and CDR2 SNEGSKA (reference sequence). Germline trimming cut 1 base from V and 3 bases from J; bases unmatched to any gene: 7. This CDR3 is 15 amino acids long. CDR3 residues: CSARGVAGMEETQYF. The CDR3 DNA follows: TGCAGTGCTAGAGGAGTAGCGGGGATGGAAGAGACCCAGTACTTC.

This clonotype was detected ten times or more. CDR3 protein: CAISVGLAVYEQYF. The CDR3 DNA follows: TGTGCCATCAGTGTGGGACTAGCGGTCTACGAGCAGTACTTC. The chain recombines TRBV10-3 with TRBJ2-7; 11 nucleotides line up with TRBD2. The CDR3 contains 14 residues. V lost 4 bases, J lost 3 bases, and 2 bases stayed unmatched. Germline CDR1 reads ENHRY; CDR2 reads SYGVKD.

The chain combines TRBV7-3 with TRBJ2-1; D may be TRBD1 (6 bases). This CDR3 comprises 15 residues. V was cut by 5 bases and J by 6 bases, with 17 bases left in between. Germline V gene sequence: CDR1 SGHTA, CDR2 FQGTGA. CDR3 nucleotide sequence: TGTGCCAGCAGCACAGGGTCGTCCCCGGGCAATGAGCAGTTCTTC. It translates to CASSTGSSPGNEQFF. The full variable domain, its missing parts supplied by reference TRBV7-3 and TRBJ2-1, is GAGVSQTPSNKVTEKGKYVELRCDPISGHTALYWYRQSLGQGPEFLIYFQGTGAADDSGLPNDRFFAVRPEGSVSTLKIQRTERGDSAVYLCASSTGSSPGNEQFFGPGTRLTVL.

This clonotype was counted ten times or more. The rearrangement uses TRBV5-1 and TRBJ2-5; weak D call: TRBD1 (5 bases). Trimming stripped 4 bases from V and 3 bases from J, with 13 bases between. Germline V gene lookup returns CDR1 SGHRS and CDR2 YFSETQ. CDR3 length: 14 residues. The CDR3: CASSPSGREETQYF. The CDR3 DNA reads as TGCGCCAGCAGCCCCTCGGGCAGGGAAGAGACCCAGTACTTC.

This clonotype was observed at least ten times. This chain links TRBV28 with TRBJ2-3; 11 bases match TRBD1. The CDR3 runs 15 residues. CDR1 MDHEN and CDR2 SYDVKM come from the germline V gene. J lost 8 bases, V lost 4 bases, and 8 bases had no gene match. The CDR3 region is CASSSVGQGASTQYF. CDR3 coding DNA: TGTGCCAGCAGTTCGGTCGGACAGGGGGCGAGTACGCAGTATTTT.

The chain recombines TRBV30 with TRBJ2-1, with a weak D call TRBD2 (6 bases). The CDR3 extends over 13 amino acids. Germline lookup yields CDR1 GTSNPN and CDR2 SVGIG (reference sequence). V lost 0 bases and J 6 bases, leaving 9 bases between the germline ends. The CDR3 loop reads CAWSVGGPNEQFF. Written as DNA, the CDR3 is TGTGCCTGGAGTGTAGGAGGGCCCAATGAGCAGTTCTTC.

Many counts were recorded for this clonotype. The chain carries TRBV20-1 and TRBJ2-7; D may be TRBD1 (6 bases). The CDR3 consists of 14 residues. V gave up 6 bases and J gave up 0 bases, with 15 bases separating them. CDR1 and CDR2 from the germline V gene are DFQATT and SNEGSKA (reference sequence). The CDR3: CSAESTGNSYEQYF. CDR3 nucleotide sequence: TGCAGTGCGGAGTCGACAGGAAACTCCTACGAGCAGTACTTC.